This T cell receptor (beta chain) was captured by sequencing in a study of T-cell memory formation after mild COVID-19. Notes on the study in general: Most CD4+ clones that shrank were in CM and EM, while CD8+ ones turned up in EMRA. Later expanders leaned CD4+, whereas clones that contracted between day 15 and 85 were balanced CD4/CD8.

On this clonotype itself: Its specificity is unknown.

A single record per CDR3 protein comes from TCRdb applying MiXCR to the 5' RACE reads. The sample lists roughly 140,000 distinct CDR3 sequences, more than 13% occurring once. CDR1 and CDR2 from the germline V gene are MRHNA and SNTAGT. V trimming: 4 bases; J trimming: 3 bases; junction bases outside the gene matches: 3. The CDR3 extends over 15 amino acids. The clonotype comes from an adult woman who had mild COVID-19 (a few samples of this study predate the infection). Cell type and time point are not known. The rearrangement joins TRBV6-4 to TRBJ2-3; 11 positions match TRBD2. The specimen was PBMCs or a T cell subset sorted from them (not recorded which). CDR3 sequence: CASSVLAGETDTQYF. The CDR3 bases are TGTGCCAGCAGTGTACTAGCGGGAGAGACAGATACGCAGTATTTT.